This TCR beta chain is drawn from a study of T cells after yellow fever vaccination (dated by TCRdb to between 2018 and 2021). With respect to the entire study: Libraries from fractions with low cell numbers were prepared with the SMART-Seq v4 Ultra Low Input RNA kit. Two healthy male donors, one aged 18 to 30 and one aged 30 to 40 years, made up the cohort. To follow T-cell clones before and after both primary and booster YFV17D yellow fever vaccination, bulk TCR alpha and beta repertoires underwent longitudinal sequencing. Blood was collected at multiple timepoints before and after primary and secondary immunization, and bulk PBMC replicates and cell subsets were isolated.

Many counts were recorded for this clonotype. The antigen it recognizes is unknown. Per-base qualities were not stored, and no clone one base away is much larger. The CDR3 numbers 15 residues from cysteine through phenylalanine. Only CDR3 DNA is held: 45 bases, read in frame from base 1. V drops 6 bases and J drops 1 base, leaving 14 bases in between. In the germline V gene (reference sequence), CDR1 corresponds to SEHNR and CDR2 to FQNEAQ. Read against the paper, the sample's treatment or condition label means: live attenuated yellow fever vaccine strain. A standard Ficoll-Paque protocol was used to isolate PBMCs from peripheral blood. Dynabeads CD4 and CD8 positive selection kits were used to isolate the CD4 and CD8 T-cell fractions. TriZol was used to extract RNA from bulk PBMCs, CD4 and CD8 fractions, and dextramer-positive and dextramer-negative fractions. The paper's findings and limits, for the study overall: Most clones expanded after primary vaccination (96% of CD4 and 88% of CD8) were re-detected after the booster, suggesting that broad memory maintenance occurred. A small fraction of clonotypes appeared in both the CD4 and CD8 compartments, likely as a result of convergent recombination. Because abundant contaminating clonotypes from the bulk population could be contained in FACS-sorted repertoires, computational filtering was required. The secondary T-cell response was weaker than the primary response but faster, peaking on day 5 instead of day 15. Only a couple of donors were included in the study, so the extent to which the findings can be generalized is limited.

TCR cDNA was synthesized by 5'RACE template switching, through which a universal primer site and unique molecular identifiers were introduced. Priming for cDNA synthesis came from both the TCR alpha and TCR beta constant segments. Libraries were amplified in two PCR steps, with sample barcodes and sequencing adapters added in the second step. Sequencing of libraries was performed on Illumina HiSeq 2500 (2x100 bp) or NovaSeq (2x150 bp). Concerning the study's data processing: MIGEC was used to demultiplex reads and collapse the reads into UMI consensus sequences, and MiXCR was used for V(D)J alignment. Vaccine-responding clonotypes were identified with edgeR using replicate PBMC samples, with FDR below 0.01 and a log2 fold change above 5 up to day 15 being required. Each bulk clonotype received a CD4 or CD8 identity based on whether the sequenced CD4 or CD8 repertoire contained that clonotype at higher abundance. TCRdb trimmed the raw reads at Q25, called clones with MiXCR and kept productive beta chains. Every CDR3 protein is listed once, alongside the most common genes and DNA of its rows. TCRdb's processing, not the authors' own work, is the source of the V and J calls. The sample yields around 250,000 distinct CDR3 sequences; around 7% were counted once. The ten largest make up 0.85% of the sample.

The source was CD4+ T cells sorted from PBMCs, collected 15 days after the yellow fever booster vaccination. This clonotype was obtained from a man between 25 and 39 years old who received the YFV17D yellow fever vaccine. The sequence links TRBV7-9 to TRBJ2-3, with TRBD1 as a weak D call on 5 bases. The CDR3 here reads CASSPTVGRTDTQYF. The nucleotide sequence reads TGTGCCAGCAGTCCGACGGTGGGGCGCACAGATACGCAGTATTTT.